The 5 T cell receptor beta chains listed next were all sequenced from one sample in a study of blood T cell repertoires in COVID-19. The data were produced by immunoSEQ multiplex PCR, yet TCRdb's version contains in-frame clones alone and is incomplete. The sample holds about 90,000 clones; about 75% are singletons and the top ten take approximately 9.2%. The specimen sequenced was peripheral blood. The origin of the receptors is a woman of 80 years or more with acute or convalescent COVID-19.

V usage is TRBV19 and J usage is TRBJ2-1; 10 nucleotides align to TRBD2. V dropped 5 bases and J dropped 2; count of bases not matched to a gene: 6. Germline V gene lookup returns CDR1 LNHDA and CDR2 SQIVND (reference sequence). The CDR3 loop spans 16 amino acids. CDR3 residues: CASSSRTSGTYNEQFF. The CDR3 region has the DNA TGTGCCAGTAGTTCCCGGACTAGCGGCACCTACAATGAGCAGTTCTTC.

The genes are TRBV3-1 (or the pseudogene TRBV3-2) and TRBJ1-6; D possibly corresponds to TRBD1 (5 bases). Germline CDR1 LGHDT, CDR2 YNNKEL (reference sequence). The CDR3 length is 14 residues. The germline V and J ends were trimmed by 4 bases and 11 bases, with 15 bases remaining between them. The CDR3 bases are TGTGCCAGCAGCCTTGGGGGGGATTACGCACCCCTCCACTTT. It encodes CASSLGGDYAPLHF.

The CDR3 DNA reads TGTGCCAGCGAGGAAGGAGGGGGCTTTCACAATGAGCAGTTCTTC. Translating gives CASEEGGGFHNEQFF. This sequence joins TRBV3-1 (or the pseudogene TRBV3-2) and TRBJ2-1; TRBD1 might be the D (7 bases). Trimming took off 8 bases at V and 5 bases at J, with 19 bases between the two ends. The CDR3 contains 15 residues. Germline V gene sequence: CDR1 LGHDT, CDR2 YNNKEL (reference sequence).

Only a few counts were recorded for this clone. The genes are TRBV10-3 and TRBJ2-5, with 9 bases lining up with TRBD1. The CDR3 is 16 residues long. Germline trimming cut 4 bases from V and 4 bases from J; bases unmatched to any gene: 10. In germline, CDR1 is ENHRY, CDR2 SYGVKD. DNA of the CDR3: TGTGCCATCAGTGCCAACCGGGACAGGGCTGGAGAGACCCAGTACTTC. It translates to CAISANRDRAGETQYF.

This clone was found a few times. The chain has TRBV7-2 and TRBJ1-2; 7 bases line up with TRBD1. Trimming took 0 bases from V and 5 from J; bases not matched to a gene: 6. The CDR3 contains 15 residues. Germline values: CDR1 SGHTA, CDR2 FQGNSA. CDR3 DNA: TGTGCCAGCAGCTTAGCGGAGACAGGGCAGTATGGCTACACCTTC. Translation: CASSLAETGQYGYTF.